This T cell receptor beta chain was recovered during a study of cytomegalovirus exposure and HLA in healthy donors. Whole-study results and caveats: The study flagged around 160 TCR beta chains as cytomegalovirus-associated. Cytomegalovirus status was reportedly diagnosed by the classifier with high specificity and sensitivity. As confirmed in vitro, a few CMV-associated chains were specific for CMV antigens.

CDR1 and CDR2 (germline): SEHNR, FQNEAQ (reference sequence). Trimming took 2 bases from V and 8 from J; bases not matched to a gene: 6. The CDR3 has 14 residues. Data came from immunoSEQ multiplex PCR; TCRdb stores just in-frame clones and leaves some out. The sample carries 100,000 to 120,000 clones, approximately 89% recorded once. A note on this clone: The target antigen is unknown.

This chain links TRBV7-9 with TRBJ2-1, with 7 bases lining up with TRBD2. This sequence originates from a woman aged 18-29 years in good health and CMV-seronegative. Sequences were obtained from PBMCs. Written as DNA, the CDR3 is TGTGCCAGCAGCTTAACGAGGACTAGAGATGAGCAGTTCTTC. It is translated as CASSLTRTRDEQFF.